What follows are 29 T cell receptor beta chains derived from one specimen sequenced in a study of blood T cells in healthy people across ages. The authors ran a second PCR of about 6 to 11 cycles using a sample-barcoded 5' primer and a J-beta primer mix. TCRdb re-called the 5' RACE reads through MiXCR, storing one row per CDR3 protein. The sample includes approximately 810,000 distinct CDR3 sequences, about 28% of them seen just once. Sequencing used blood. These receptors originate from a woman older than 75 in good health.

Written as DNA, the CDR3 is TGTGCCAGCAGCTTTTCGGGTATAGGGCAGCCCCAGCATTTT. Amino acids: CASSFSGIGQPQHF. This sequence joins TRBV11-2 and TRBJ1-5; D is undetermined. CDR1 is SGHAT, CDR2 FQNNGV, per germline. Trimming took 3 bases from V and 7 from J, leaving 13 bases between them. The CDR3 runs to 14 residues.

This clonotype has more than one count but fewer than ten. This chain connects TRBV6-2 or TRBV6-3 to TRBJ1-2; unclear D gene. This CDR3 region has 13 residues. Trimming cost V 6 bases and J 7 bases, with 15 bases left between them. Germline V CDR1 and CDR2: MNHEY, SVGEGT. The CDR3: CASSPSQGFGYTF. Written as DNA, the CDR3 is TGTGCCAGCAGCCCCAGCCAAGGCTTTGGCTACACCTTC.

CDR3 sequence (DNA): TGCGCCAGCAGCCGGACTAGCGGGGGTATAAATGAGCAGTACTTC. Amino acids: CASSRTSGGINEQYF. The chain uses TRBV5-1 and TRBJ2-7, with 13 bases lining up with TRBD2. J lost 7 bases, V lost 4 bases, and 8 bases had no gene match. Germline V gene lookup returns CDR1 SGHRS and CDR2 YFSETQ. This CDR3 comprises 15 residues.

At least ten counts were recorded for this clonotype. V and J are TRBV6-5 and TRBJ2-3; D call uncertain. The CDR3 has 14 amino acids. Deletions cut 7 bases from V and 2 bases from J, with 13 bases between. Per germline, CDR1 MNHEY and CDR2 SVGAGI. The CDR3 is CASNLRTATDTQYF. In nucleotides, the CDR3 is TGTGCCAGCAATCTACGGACGGCCACAGATACGCAGTATTTT.

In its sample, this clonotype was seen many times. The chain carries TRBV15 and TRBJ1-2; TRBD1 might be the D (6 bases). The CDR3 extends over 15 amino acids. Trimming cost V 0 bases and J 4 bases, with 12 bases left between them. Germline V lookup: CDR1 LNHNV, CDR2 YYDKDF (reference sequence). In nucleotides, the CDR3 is TGTGCCACCAGCAGAGATCGGGGGCTCGCCTATGGCTACACCTTC. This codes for CATSRDRGLAYGYTF.

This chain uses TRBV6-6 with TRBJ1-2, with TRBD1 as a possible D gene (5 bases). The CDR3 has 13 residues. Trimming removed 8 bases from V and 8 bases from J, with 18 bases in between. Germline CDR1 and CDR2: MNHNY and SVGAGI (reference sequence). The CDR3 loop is CASPGPGKFGYTF. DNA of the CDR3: TGTGCCAGCCCGGGACCAGGGAAGTTCGGCTACACCTTC.

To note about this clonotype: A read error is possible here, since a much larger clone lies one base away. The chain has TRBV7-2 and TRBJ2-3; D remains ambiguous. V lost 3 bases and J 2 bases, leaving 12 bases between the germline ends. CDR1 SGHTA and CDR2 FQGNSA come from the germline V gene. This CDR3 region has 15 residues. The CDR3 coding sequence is TGTGCCAGCAGCTTCGGGTGGGCCCCCACAGATACGCAGTATTTT. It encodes CASSFGWAPTDTQYF.

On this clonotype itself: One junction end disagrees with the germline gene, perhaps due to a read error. The CDR3 sequence is CASSLASRGASYNEQFF. CDR3 in DNA: TGTGCCAGCAGCTTAGCCTCTAGGGGGGCCTCCTACAATGAGCAGTTCTTT. The chain combines TRBV7-2 with TRBJ2-1; D may correspond to TRBD1 or TRBD2 (6 bases each). The CDR3 is 17 amino acids. Germline V gene data show CDR1 as SGHTA and CDR2 as FQGNSA.

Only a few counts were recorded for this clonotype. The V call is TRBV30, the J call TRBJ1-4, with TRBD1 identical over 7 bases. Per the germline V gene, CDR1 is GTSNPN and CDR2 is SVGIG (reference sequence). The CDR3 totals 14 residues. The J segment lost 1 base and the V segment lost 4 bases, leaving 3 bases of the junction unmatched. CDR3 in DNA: TGTGCCTGGAATGGGGACAGAACTAATGAAAAACTGTTTTTT. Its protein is CAWNGDRTNEKLFF.

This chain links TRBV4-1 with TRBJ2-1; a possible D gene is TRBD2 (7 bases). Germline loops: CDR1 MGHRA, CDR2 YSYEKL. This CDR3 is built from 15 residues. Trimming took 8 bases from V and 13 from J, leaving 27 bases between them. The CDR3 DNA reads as TGCGCCAGCGGCCGGGTTAGGGGGGGCGAGGAGACCCAGTTCTTC. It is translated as CASGRVRGGEETQFF.

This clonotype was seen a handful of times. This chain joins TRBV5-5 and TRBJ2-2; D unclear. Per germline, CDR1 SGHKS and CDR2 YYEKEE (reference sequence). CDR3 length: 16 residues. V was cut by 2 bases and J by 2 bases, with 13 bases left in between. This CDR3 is CASSLSRTRNTGELFF. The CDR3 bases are TGTGCCAGCAGCTTATCACGCACAAGAAACACCGGGGAGCTGTTTTTT.

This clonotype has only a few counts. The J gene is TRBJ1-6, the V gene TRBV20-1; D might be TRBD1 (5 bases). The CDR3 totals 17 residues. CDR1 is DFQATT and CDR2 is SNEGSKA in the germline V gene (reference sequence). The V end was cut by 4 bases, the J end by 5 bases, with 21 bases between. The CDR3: CSATRDEGQWNNSPLHF. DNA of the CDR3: TGCAGTGCTACGAGGGATGAGGGGCAGTGGAATAATTCACCCCTCCACTTT.

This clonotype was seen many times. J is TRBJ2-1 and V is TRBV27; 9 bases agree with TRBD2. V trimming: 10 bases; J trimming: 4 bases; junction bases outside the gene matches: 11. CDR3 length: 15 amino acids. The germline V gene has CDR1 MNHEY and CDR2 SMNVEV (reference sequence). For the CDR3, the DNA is TGTGCCACCCGGGTGCGGGGGGGGCCTTACAATGAGCAGTTCTTC. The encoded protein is CATRVRGGPYNEQFF.

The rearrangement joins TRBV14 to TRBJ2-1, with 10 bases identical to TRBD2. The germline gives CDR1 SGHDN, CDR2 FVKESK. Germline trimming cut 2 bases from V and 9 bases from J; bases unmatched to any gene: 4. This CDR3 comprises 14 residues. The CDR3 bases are TGTGCCAGCAGCCAATTCAGCGGGGGGGTTGAGCAGTTCTTC. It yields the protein CASSQFSGGVEQFF. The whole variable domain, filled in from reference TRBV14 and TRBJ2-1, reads EAGVTQFPSHSVIEKGQTVTLRCDPISGHDNLYWYRRVMGKEIKFLLHFVKESKQDESGMPNNRFLAERTGGTYSTLKVQPAELEDSGVYFCASSQFSGGVEQFFGPGTRLTVL.

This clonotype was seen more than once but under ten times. The DNA of the CDR3 is TGCAGTGCTAGAGCCCCCGGACAGGGAGGCGAGCAGTTCTTC. It specifies CSARAPGQGGEQFF. The rearrangement uses TRBV20-1 and TRBJ2-1; 8 nucleotides align to TRBD1. CDR1 is DFQATT, CDR2 SNEGSKA, per germline (reference sequence). The CDR3 consists of 14 residues. V dropped 1 base and J dropped 10; count of bases not matched to a gene: 9.

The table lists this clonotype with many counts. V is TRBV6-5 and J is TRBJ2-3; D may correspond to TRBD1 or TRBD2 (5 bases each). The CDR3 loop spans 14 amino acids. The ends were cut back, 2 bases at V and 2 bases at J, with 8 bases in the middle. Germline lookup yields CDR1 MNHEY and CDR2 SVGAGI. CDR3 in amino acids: CASSYPGPTDTQYF. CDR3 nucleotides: TGTGCCAGCAGTTACCCGGGGCCCACAGATACGCAGTATTTT.

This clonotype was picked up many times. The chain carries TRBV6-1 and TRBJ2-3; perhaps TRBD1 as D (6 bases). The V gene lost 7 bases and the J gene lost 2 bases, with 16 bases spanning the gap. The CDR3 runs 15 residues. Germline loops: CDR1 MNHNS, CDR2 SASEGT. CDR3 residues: CASTNLGHPTDTQYF. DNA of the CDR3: TGTGCCAGCACCAACCTGGGACACCCCACAGATACGCAGTATTTT.

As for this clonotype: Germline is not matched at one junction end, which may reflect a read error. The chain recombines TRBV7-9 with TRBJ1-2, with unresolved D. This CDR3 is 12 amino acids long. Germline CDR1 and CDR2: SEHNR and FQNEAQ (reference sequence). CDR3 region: CASSLADYSYTF. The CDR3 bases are TGTGCCAGCAGCTTAGCGGACTATAGCTACACCTTC. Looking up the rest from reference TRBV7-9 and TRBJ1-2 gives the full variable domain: DTGVSQNPRHKITKRGQNVTFRCDPISEHNRLYWYRQTLGQGPEFLTYFQNEAQLEKSRLLSDRFSAERPKGSFSTLEIQRTEQGDSAMYLCASSLADYSYTFGSGTRLTVV.

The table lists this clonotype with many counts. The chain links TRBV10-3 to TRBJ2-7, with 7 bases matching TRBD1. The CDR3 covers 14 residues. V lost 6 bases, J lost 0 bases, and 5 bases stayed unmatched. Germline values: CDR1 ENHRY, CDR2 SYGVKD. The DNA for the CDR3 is TGTGCCATCAGAGGGGACAGTAGCTCCTACGAGCAGTACTTC. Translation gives CAIRGDSSSYEQYF.

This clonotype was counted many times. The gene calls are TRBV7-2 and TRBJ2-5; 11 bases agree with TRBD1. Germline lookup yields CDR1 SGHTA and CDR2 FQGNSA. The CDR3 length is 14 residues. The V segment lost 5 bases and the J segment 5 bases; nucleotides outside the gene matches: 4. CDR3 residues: CASSGQGARETQYF. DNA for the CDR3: TGTGCCAGCAGCGGACAGGGGGCGCGGGAGACCCAGTACTTC.

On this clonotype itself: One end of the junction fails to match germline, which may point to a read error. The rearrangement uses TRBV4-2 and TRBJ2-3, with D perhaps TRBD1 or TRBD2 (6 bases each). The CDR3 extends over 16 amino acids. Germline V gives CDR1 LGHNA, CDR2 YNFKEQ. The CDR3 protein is CASSQEGGRATDMQYF. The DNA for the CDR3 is TGTGCCAGCAGCCAAGAGGGGGGCCGGGCAACAGATATGCAGTATTTT.

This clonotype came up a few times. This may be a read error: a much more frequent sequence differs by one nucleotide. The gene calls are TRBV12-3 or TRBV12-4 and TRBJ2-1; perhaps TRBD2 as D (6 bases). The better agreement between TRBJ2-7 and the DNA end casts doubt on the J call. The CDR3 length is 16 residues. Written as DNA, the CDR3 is TGTGCCAGCAGTTTAGGTAGCGGATTTACCTACAATGAGCAGTACTTC. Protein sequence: CASSLGSGFTYNEQYF.

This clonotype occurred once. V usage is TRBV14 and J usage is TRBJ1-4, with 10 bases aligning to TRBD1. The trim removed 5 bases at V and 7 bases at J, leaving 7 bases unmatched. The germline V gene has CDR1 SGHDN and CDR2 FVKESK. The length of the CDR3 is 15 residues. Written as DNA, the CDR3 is TGTGCCAGCAGCGCCCGACAGGGGGCGCCTGAAAAACTGTTTTTT. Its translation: CASSARQGAPEKLFF.

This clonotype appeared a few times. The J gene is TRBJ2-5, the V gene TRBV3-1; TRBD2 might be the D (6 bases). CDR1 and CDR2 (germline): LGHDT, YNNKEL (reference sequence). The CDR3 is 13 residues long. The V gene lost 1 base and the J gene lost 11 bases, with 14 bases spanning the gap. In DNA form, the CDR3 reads TGTGCCAGCAGCCAAGGGGGACTGGGAGAGCAGTACTTC. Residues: CASSQGGLGEQYF.

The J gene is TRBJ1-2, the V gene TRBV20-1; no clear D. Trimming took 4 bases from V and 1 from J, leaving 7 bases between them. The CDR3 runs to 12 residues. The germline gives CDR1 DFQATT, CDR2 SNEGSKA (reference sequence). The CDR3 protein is CSATEINYGYTF. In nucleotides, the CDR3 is TGCAGTGCTACAGAGATTAACTATGGCTACACCTTC.

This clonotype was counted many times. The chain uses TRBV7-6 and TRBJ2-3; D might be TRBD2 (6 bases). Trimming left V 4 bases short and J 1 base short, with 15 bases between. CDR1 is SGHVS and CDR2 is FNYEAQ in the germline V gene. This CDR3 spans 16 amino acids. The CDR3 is CASSSPPGVRTDTQYF. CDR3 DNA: TGTGCCAGCAGCTCCCCTCCGGGGGTACGCACAGATACGCAGTATTTT.

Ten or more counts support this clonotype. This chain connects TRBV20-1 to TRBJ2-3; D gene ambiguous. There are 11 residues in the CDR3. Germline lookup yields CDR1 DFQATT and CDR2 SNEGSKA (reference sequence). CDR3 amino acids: CSGQSLDTQYF. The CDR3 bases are TGCAGCGGCCAAAGCTTGGATACGCAGTATTTT.

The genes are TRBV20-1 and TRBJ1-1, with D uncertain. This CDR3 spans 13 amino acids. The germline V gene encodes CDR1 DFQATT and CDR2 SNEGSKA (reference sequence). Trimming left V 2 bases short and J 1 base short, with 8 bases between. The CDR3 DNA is TGCAGTGCTAGAAAGGGCCGGAACACTGAAGCTTTCTTT. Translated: CSARKGRNTEAFF.

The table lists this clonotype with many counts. The CDR3 sequence: CASSLMEAEKLFF. For the CDR3, the DNA is TGTGCCAGCAGTTTAATGGAGGCGGAAAAACTGTTTTTT. The V and J genes are TRBV12-3 or TRBV12-4 and TRBJ1-4; D is uncertain. This CDR3 has 13 amino acids. Deletions cut 2 bases from V and 8 bases from J, with 9 bases between.